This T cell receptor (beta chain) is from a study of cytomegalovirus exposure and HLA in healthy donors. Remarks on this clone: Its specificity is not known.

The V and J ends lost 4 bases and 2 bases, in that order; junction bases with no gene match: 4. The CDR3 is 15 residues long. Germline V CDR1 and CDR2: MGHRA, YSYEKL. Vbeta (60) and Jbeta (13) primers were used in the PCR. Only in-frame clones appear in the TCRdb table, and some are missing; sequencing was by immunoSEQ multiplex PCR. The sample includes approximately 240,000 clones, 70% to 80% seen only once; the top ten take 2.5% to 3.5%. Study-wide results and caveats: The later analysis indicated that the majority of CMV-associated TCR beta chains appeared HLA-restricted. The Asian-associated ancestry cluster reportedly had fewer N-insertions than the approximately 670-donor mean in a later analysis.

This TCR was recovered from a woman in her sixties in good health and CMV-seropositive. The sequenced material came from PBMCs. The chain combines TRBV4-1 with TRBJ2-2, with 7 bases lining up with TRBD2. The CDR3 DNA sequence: TGCGCCAGCAGCCCCGGGGGGACCAACACCGGGGAGCTGTTTTTT. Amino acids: CASSPGGTNTGELFF.